This T cell receptor (beta chain) came from a study of CD8+ T cells in alopecia areata. On the study more broadly: Twice a day, 5 to 10 mg of oral tofacitinib was administered to treated patients. Tofacitinib treatment spanned 6 to 18 months, with 6 months off drug afterward.

Whole-study findings and limits: Among the cells sequenced in scalp samples are also the resident alphabeta T cells of normal skin. Across lesional scalp, and particularly alopecia totalis/universalis, clonality surpassed that of normal scalp.

Extracted RNA was reverse transcribed into cDNA, the sequencing template. Sequencing was performed with immunoSEQ multiplex PCR; in TCRdb, only in-frame clones are kept and a portion is missing. The sample lists about 12,000 clones; approximately 60% were seen once. There are a few counts of this clone. Its target is unknown. Lesional scalp tissue (obtained by punch biopsy) and peripheral blood were collected from alopecia areata patients. This CDR3 has 13 residues. The V gene's germline CDR1 is MNHEY and CDR2 SVGAGI. Trimming cost V 11 bases and J 7 bases; bases outside gene matches: 9. The TCR comes from a human donor with alopecia areata. V usage is TRBV6-5 and J usage is TRBJ2-2; 8 bases fit TRBD2. The sample taken for sequencing was skin. CDR3 sequence: CAASGSRVGELFF. The CDR3 bases are TGTGCCGCGAGCGGGAGTCGAGTCGGGGAGCTGTTTTTT.